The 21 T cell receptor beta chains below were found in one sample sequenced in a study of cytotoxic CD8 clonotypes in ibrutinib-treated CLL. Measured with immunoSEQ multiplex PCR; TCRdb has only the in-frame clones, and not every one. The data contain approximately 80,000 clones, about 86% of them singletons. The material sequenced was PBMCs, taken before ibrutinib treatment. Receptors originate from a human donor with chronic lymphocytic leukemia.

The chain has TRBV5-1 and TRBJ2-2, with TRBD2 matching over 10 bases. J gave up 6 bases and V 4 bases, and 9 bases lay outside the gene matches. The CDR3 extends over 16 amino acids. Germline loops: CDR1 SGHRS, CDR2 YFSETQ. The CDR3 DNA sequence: TGCGCCAGCAGCCTGACCGGGACTAGCGATGCCGGGGAGCTGTTTTTT. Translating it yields CASSLTGTSDAGELFF. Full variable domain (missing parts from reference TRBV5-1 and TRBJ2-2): KAGVTQTPRYLIKTRGQQVTLSCSPISGHRSVSWYQQTPGQGLQFLFEYFSETQRNKGNFPGRFSGRQFSNSRSEMNVSTLELGDSALYLCASSLTGTSDAGELFFGEGSRLTVL.

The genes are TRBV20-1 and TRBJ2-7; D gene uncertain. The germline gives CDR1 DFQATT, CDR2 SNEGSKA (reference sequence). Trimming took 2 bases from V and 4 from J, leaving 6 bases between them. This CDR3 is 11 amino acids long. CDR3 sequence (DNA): TGCAGTGCTAGAAACAGTTACGAGCAGTACTTC. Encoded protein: CSARNSYEQYF.

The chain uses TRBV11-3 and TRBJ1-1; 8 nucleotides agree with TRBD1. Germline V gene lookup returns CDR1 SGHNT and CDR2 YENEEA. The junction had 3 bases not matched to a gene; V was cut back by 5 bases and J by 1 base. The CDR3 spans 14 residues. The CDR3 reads CASSPDRANTEAFF. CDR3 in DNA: TGTGCCAGCAGCCCGGACAGGGCGAACACTGAAGCTTTCTTT.

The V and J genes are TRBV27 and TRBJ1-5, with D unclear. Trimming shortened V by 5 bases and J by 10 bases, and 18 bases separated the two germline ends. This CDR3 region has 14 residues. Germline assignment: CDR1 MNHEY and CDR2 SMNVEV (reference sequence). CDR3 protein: CASSPRGGPSPQHF. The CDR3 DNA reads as TGTGCCAGCAGTCCCCGGGGAGGGCCCTCTCCCCAGCATTTT.

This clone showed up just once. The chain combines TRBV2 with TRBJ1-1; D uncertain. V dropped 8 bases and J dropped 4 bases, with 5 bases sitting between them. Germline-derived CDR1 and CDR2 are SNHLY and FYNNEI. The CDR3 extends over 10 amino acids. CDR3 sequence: CASSGTEAFF. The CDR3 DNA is TGTGCCAGCTCTGGCACTGAAGCTTTCTTT.

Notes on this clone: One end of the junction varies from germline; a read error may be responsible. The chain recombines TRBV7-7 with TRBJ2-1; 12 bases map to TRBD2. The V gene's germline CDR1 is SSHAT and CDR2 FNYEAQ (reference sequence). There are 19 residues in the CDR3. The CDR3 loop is CASSETLLQGTSGYNEQFF. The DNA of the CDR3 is TGTGCTAGCAGCGAAACGCTACTCCAAGGGACTAGCGGGTACAATGAGCAGTTCTTC.

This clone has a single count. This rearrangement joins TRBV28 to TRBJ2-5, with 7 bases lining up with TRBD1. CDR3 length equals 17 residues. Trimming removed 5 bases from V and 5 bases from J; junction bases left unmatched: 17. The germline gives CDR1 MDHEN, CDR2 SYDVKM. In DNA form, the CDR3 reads TGTGCCAGCAGTACGTTCTTTAATCAACAGGGGAAGGAGACCCAGTACTTC. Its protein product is CASSTFFNQQGKETQYF.

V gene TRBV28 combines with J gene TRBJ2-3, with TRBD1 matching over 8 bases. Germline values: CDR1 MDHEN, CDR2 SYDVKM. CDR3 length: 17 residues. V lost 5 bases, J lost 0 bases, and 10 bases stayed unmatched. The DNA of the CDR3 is TGTGCCAGCAGTACTGGAAGGACAGGGCCTAGCACAGATACGCAGTATTTT. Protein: CASSTGRTGPSTDTQYF.

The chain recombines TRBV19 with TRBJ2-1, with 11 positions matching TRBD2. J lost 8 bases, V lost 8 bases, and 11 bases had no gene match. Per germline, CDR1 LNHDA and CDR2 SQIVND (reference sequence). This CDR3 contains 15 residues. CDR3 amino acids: CASAESSGRFDEQFF. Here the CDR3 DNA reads TGTGCCAGTGCTGAATCTAGCGGGAGGTTCGATGAGCAGTTCTTC.

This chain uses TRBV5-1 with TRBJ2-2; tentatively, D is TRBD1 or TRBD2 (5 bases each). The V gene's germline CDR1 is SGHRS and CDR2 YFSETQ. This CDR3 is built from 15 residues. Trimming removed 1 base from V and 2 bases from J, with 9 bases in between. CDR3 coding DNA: TGCGCCAGCAGCTTGTTTGGGGGTAACACCGGGGAGCTGTTTTTT. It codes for CASSLFGGNTGELFF.

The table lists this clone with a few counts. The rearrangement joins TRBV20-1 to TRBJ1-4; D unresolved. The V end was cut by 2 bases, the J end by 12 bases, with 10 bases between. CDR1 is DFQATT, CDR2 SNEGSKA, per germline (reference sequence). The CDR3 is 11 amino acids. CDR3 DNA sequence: TGCAGTGCTAGATGGGAAGGTCAACTGTTTTTT. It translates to CSARWEGQLFF.

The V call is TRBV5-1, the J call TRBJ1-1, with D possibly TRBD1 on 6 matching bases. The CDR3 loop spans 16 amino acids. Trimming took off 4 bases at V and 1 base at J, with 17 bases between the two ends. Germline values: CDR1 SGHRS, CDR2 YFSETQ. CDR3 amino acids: CASSPSTGSQNTEAFF. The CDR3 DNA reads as TGCGCCAGCAGCCCTAGCACAGGGTCCCAGAACACTGAAGCTTTCTTT.

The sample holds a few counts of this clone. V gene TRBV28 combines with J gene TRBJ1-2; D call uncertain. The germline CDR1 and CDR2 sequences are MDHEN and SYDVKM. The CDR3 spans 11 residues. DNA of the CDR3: TGTGTAGCGGGCGCGAGCTATGGCTACACCTTC. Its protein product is CVAGASYGYTF.

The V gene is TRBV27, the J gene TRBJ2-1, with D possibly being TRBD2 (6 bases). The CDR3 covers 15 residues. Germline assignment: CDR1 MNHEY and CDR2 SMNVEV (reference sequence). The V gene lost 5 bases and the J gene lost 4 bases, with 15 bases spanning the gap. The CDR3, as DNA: TGTGCCAGCAGTCCGGTAGGCGGGATATACAATGAGCAGTTCTTC. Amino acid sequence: CASSPVGGIYNEQFF.

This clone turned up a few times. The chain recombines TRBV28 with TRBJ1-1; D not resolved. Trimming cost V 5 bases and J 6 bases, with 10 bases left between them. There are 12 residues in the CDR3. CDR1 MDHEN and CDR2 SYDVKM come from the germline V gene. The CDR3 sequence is CASSKSVPEAFF. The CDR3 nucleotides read TGTGCCAGCAGTAAATCGGTTCCTGAAGCTTTCTTT.

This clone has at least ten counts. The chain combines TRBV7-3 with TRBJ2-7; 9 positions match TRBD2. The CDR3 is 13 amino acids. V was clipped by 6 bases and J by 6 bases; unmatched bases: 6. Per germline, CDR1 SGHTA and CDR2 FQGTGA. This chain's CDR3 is CASSIAGASEQYF. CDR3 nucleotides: TGTGCCAGCAGTATAGCGGGAGCATCCGAGCAGTACTTC.

For the CDR3, the DNA is TGTGCCAGCAGCTCCGGTCCTTCCTACGAGCAGTACTTC. Its translation: CASSSGPSYEQYF. The chain has TRBV7-2 and TRBJ2-7; D remains ambiguous. Looked up from germline, CDR1 is SGHTA and CDR2 is FQGNSA. V gave up 4 bases and J gave up 1 base, with 8 bases separating them. This CDR3 comprises 13 residues.

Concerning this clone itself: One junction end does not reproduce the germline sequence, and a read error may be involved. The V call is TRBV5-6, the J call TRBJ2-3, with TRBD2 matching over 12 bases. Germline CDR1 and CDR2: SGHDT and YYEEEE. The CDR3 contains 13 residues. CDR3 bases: TGTGCCAGCAGCTTGGCCGGTGCTAGCGGGAGGGCCTTT. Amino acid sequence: CASSLAGASGRAF. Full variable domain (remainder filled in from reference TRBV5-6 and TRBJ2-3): DAGVTQSPTHLIKTRGQQVTLRCSPKSGHDTVSWYQQALGQGPQFIFQYYEEEERQRGNFPDRFSGHQFPNYSSELNVNALLLGDSALYLCASSLAGASGRAFGPGTRLTVL.

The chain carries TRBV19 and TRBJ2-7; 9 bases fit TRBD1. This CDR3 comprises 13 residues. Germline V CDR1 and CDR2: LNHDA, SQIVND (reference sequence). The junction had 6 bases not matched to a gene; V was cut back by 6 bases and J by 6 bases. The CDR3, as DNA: TGTGCCAGTAGATGGACAGGGGCGGGCGAGCAGTACTTC. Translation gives CASRWTGAGEQYF.

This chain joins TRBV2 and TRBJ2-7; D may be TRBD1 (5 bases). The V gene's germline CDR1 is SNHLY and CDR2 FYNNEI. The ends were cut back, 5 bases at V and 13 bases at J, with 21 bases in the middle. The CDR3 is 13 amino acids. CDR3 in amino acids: CASSSRKGLSHYF. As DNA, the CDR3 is TGTGCCAGCAGTTCACGGAAGGGGTTATCGCATTACTTC.

Written as DNA, the CDR3 is TGCGCCAGCAGTGATTGGGAGACCCAGTACTTC. It yields the protein CASSDWETQYF. The J gene is TRBJ2-5, the V gene TRBV10-1; D not certain. The CDR3 has 11 amino acids. Deletions cut 3 bases from V and 5 bases from J, with 4 bases between. The germline gives CDR1 WNHNN, CDR2 SYGVQD (reference sequence).